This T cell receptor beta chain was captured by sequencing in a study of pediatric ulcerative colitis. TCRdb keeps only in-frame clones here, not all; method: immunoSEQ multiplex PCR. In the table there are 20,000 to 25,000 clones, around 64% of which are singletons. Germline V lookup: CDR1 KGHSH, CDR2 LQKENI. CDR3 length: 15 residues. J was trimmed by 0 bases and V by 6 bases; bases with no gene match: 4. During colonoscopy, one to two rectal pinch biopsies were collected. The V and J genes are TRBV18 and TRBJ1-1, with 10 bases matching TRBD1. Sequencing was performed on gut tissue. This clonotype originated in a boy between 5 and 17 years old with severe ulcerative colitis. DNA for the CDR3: TGTGCCAGCTCCTCGACAGGGGGCCTGAACACTGAAGCTTTCTTT. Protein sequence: CASSSTGGLNTEAFF.